The rows below give T cell receptor beta chains drawn from one sample of a study of immune heterogeneity within non-small cell lung tumors. From the multiplex PCR reads, TCRdb called clonotypes with MiXCR, one entry per CDR3 protein. The data hold a few thousand distinct CDR3 sequences, with approximately 14% observed a single time. Sequencing was done on a sample of lung tumor tissue. Receptors originate from a female donor with non-small cell lung cancer. Both conserved end residues are part of each CDR3. D genes are given only for firm matches. Clone sizes are shown as once, few, many, or a class for an expanded clone.

J gene,clone size,D gene,V gene,CDR3 protein,CDR3 DNA
TRBJ2-7,medium-sized,-,TRBV5-1,CASSRGESYEQYF,TGCGCCAGCAGCAGGGGCGAATCCTACGAGCAGTACTTC
TRBJ1-2,large,-,TRBV19,CASSILRPGAYGYTF,TGTGCCAGTAGTATCCTCCGACCAGGGGCCTATGGCTACACCTTC
TRBJ2-3,medium-sized,-,TRBV19,CASSMSLSTDTQYF,TGTGCCAGTAGTATGAGCCTTAGCACAGATACGCAGTATTTT
TRBJ1-2,medium-sized,-,TRBV6-6,CASSYSSSAERYGYTF,TGTGCCAGCAGTTACTCTTCTTCGGCAGAGCGCTATGGCTACACCTTC
TRBJ2-1,medium-sized,TRBD1,TRBV2,CASSESQGAHEQFF,TGTGCCAGCAGTGAATCACAGGGGGCCCATGAGCAGTTCTTC
TRBJ1-2,medium-sized,TRBD1,TRBV25-1,CASSVQGDGYTF,TGTGCCAGCAGTGTACAGGGGGATGGCTACACCTTC
TRBJ2-3,medium-sized,TRBD2,TRBV5-1,CASSLAGGRASDTQYF,TGCGCCAGCAGCTTGGCGGGCGGGAGGGCCTCAGATACGCAGTATTTT
TRBJ1-2,large,-,TRBV28,CASSSVYGYTF,TGTGCCAGCAGTTCGGTTTATGGCTACACCTTC
TRBJ2-7,large,TRBD1,TRBV6-1,CASSGPGQATAYEQYF,TGTGCCAGCAGTGGCCCAGGACAGGCGACCGCCTACGAGCAGTACTTC
TRBJ1-4,medium-sized,TRBD1,TRBV28,CASTIRRGRRTTNEKLFF,TGTGCCAGCACGATAAGGAGGGGGCGGAGAACAACTAATGAAAAACTGTTTTTT
TRBJ2-5,medium-sized,-,TRBV9,CASSVTGGIQETQYF,TGTGCCAGCAGCGTAACGGGCGGCATCCAAGAGACCCAGTACTTC
TRBJ2-3,medium-sized,-,TRBV18,CASSLGTRGDTQYF,TGTGCCAGCTCACTAGGGACGCGGGGAGATACGCAGTATTTT
TRBJ2-7,medium-sized,-,TRBV2,CASSEAGPAAYEQYF,TGTGCCAGCAGTGAAGCGGGACCGGCCGCCTACGAGCAGTACTTC
TRBJ2-7,medium-sized,TRBD2,TRBV12-3/TRBV12-4,CASRKTSGSYEQYF,TGTGCCAGCAGAAAGACTAGCGGCTCCTACGAGCAGTACTTC
TRBJ2-7,large,-,TRBV6-1,CASSSGPGTSEQYF,TGTGCCAGCAGCTCCGGCCCGGGGACCAGCGAGCAGTACTTC
TRBJ1-1,medium-sized,-,TRBV5-1,CASSLARGGNTEAFF,TGCGCCAGCAGCTTGGCAAGGGGGGGGAACACTGAAGCTTTCTTT